This TCR beta chain was identified during a study of control samples from healthy donors and cancer patients (TCRdb year 2020). Library construction relied on the immunoSEQ multiplex PCR assay. Not all clones reach the TCRdb copy of this immuneACCESS table, which keeps in-frame sequences only. Checked studies attribute under half of the gap to unresolved V genes and leave the rest unexplained. The sample table holds more than 100,000 clones, of which approximately 90% were seen once. Clones ranked in the top ten supply 19% of the sample. The germline V gene yields KGHSH for CDR1 and LQKENI for CDR2. From the cysteine up to the phenylalanine, the CDR3 has a length of 13 residues. Only the CDR3 region is kept as DNA, spanning 39 bases read in frame from base 1. V and J lose 4 bases and 3 bases, and a span of 9 bases separates them. In regard to this clone: What antigen it recognizes has not been identified. One base away there is no much larger clone; base qualities are not given.

The TCR originated in a man aged 60 to 75 with lung cancer. The specimen was PBMCs. Recombination joined TRBV18 with TRBJ1-2; the D gene lacks a confident call. The sequenced DNA is TGTGCCAGCTCACTTAGCGGGGACTATGGCTACACCTTC. It translates as CASSLSGDYGYTF.